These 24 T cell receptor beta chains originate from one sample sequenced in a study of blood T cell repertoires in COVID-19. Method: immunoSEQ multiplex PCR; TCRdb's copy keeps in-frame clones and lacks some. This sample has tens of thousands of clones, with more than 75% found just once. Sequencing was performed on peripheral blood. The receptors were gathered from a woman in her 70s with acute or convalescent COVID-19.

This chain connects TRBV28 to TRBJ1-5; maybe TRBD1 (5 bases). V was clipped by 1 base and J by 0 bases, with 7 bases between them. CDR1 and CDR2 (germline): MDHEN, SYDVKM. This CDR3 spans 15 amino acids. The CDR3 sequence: CASSLSGDSNQPQHF. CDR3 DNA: TGTGCCAGCAGTTTATCGGGGGATAGCAATCAGCCCCAGCATTTT.

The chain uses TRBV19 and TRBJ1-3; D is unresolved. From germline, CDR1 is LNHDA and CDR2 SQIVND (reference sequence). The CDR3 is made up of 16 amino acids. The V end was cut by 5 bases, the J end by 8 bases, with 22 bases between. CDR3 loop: CASSEGPIGHPDTIYF. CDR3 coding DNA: TGTGCCAGTAGTGAGGGCCCAATTGGGCATCCGGACACCATATATTTT.

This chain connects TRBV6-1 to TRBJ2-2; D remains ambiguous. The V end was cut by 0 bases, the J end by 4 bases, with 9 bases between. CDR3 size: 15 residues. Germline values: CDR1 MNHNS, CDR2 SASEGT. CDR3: CASSEAFPGTGELFF. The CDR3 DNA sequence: TGTGCCAGCAGTGAAGCGTTCCCGGGCACCGGGGAGCTGTTTTTT.

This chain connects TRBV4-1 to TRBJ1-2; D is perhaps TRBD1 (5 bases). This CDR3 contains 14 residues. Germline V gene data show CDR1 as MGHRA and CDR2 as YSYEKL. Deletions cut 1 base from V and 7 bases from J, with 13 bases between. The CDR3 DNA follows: TGCGCCAGCAGCCAAGTGGGGCAACGCAGTGGCTACACCTTC. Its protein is CASSQVGQRSGYTF.

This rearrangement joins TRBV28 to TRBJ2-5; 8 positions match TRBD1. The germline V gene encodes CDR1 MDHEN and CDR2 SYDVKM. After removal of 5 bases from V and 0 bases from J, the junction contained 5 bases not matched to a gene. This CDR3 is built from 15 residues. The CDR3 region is CASSMDRVDQETQYF. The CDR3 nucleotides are TGTGCCAGCAGTATGGACAGGGTTGACCAAGAGACCCAGTACTTC.

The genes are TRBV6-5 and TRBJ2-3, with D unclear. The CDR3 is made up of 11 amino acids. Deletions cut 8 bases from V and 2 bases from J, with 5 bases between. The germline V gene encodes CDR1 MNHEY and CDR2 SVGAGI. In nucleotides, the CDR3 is TGTGCCAGCGAGTTCACAGATACGCAGTATTTT. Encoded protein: CASEFTDTQYF.

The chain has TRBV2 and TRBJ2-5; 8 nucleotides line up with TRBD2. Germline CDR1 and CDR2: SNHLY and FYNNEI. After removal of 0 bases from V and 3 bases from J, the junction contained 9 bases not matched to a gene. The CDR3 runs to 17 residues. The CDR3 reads CASSEAEVGLGKETQYF. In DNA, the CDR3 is TGTGCCAGCAGTGAAGCCGAAGTGGGACTAGGAAAAGAGACCCAGTACTTC.

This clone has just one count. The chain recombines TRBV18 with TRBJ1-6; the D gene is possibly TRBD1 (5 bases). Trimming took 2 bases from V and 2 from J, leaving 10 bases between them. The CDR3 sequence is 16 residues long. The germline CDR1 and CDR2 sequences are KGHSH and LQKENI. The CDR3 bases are TGTGCCAGCTCACCATTAGGGGTTACCTATAATTCACCCCTCCACTTT. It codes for CASSPLGVTYNSPLHF. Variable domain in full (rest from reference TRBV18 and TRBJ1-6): NAGVMQNPRHLVRRRGQEARLRCSPMKGHSHVYWYRQLPEEGLKFMVYLQKENIIDESGMPKERFSAEFPKEGPSILRIQQVVRGDSAAYFCASSPLGVTYNSPLHFGNGTRLTVT.

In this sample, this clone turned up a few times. Here the CDR3 reads CASSSGEGENQPQHF. In nucleotides, the CDR3 is TGCGCCAGCAGTTCTGGGGAGGGCGAAAATCAGCCCCAGCATTTT. V usage is TRBV5-1 and J usage is TRBJ1-5; D is unresolved. The CDR3 is 15 residues long. V was clipped by 5 bases and J by 4 bases, with 16 bases between them. The germline gives CDR1 SGHRS, CDR2 YFSETQ.

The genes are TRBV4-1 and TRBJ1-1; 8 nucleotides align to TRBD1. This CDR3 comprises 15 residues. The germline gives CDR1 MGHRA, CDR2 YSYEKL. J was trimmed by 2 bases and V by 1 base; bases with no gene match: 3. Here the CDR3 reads CASSQGDRINTEAFF. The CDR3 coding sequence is TGCGCCAGCAGCCAAGGGGACAGGATAAACACTGAAGCTTTCTTT.

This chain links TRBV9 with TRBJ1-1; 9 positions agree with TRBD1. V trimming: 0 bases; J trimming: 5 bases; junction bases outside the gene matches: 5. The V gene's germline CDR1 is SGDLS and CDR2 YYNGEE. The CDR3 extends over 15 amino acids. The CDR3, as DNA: TGTGCCAGCAGCGTAGAGGGGACAGGGTGGACTGAAGCTTTCTTT. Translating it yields CASSVEGTGWTEAFF.

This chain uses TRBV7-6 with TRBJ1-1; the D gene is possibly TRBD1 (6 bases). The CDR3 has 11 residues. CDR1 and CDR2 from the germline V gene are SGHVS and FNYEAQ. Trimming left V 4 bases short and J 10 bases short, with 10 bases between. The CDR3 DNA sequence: TGTGCCAGCAGCTCATTAGGGGGAGCTTTCTTT. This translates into CASSSLGGAFF.

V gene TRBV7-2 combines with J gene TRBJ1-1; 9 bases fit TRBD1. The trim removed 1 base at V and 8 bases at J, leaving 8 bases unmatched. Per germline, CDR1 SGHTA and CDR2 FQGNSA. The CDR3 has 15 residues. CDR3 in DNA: TGTGCCAGCAGCTTAGTACCCTCCGGACAGGGGGAAGCTTTCTTT. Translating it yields CASSLVPSGQGEAFF.

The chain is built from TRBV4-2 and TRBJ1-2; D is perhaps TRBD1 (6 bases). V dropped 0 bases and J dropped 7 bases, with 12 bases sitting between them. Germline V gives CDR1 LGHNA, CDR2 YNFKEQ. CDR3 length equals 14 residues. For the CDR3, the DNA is TGTGCCAGCAGCCAAGAGGGGGGGCGGGGTGGCTACACCTTC. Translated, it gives CASSQEGGRGGYTF.

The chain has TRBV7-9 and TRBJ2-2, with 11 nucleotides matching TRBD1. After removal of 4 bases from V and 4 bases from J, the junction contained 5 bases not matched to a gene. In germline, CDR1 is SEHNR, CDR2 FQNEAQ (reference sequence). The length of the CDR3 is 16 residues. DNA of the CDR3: TGTGCCAGCAGCTCCTCCGGGACAGGGGGCACCGGGGAGCTGTTTTTT. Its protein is CASSSSGTGGTGELFF.

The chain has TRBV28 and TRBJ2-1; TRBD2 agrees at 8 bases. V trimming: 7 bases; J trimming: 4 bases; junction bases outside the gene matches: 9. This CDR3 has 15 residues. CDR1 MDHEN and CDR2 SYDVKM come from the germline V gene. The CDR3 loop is CASTLPGGDYNEQFF. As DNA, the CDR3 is TGTGCCAGCACCCTACCGGGGGGGGATTACAATGAGCAGTTCTTC.

CDR3 nucleotides: TGTGCCACCAGCAGAGGCCAGGAATATTCACCCCTCCACTTT. It translates to CATSRGQEYSPLHF. The chain is built from TRBV15 and TRBJ1-6; D gene unclear. The CDR3 spans 14 residues. Germline lookup yields CDR1 LNHNV and CDR2 YYDKDF (reference sequence). V lost 1 base and J lost 8, with 9 bases in between.

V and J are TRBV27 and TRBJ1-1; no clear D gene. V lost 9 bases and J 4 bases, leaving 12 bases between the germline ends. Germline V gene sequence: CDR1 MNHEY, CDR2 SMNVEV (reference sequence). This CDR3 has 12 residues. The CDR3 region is CASGRVGTEAFF. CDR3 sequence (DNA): TGTGCCAGTGGGAGGGTGGGCACTGAAGCTTTCTTT.

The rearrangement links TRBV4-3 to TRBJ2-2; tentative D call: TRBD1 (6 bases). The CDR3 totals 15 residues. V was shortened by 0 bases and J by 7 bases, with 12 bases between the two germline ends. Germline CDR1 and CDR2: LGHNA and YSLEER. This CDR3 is CASSQDGTGFGELFF. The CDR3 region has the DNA TGCGCCAGCAGCCAAGACGGTACAGGGTTCGGGGAGCTGTTTTTT.

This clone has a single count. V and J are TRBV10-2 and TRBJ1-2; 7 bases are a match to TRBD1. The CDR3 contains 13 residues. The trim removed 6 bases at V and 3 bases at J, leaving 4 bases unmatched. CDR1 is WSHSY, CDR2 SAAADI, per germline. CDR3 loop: CASSTTGYYGYTF. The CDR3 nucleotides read TGCGCCAGCAGCACGACAGGGTACTATGGCTACACCTTC.

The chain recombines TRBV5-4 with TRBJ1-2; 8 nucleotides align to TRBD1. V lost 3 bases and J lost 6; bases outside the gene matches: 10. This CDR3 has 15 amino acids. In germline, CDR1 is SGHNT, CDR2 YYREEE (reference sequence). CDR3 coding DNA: TGTGCCAGCAGCTCGGGGACCGACAGGGGCCATGGCTACACCTTC. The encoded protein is CASSSGTDRGHGYTF.

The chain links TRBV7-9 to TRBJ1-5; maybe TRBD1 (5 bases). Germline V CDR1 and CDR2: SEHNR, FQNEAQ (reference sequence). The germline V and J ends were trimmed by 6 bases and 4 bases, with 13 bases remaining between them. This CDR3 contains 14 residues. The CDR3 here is CASRDSGPNQPQHF. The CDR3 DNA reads TGTGCCAGCAGAGATTCAGGGCCTAATCAGCCCCAGCATTTT. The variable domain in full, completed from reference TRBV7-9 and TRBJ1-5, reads DTGVSQNPRHKITKRGQNVTFRCDPISEHNRLYWYRQTLGQGPEFLTYFQNEAQLEKSRLLSDRFSAERPKGSFSTLEIQRTEQGDSAMYLCASRDSGPNQPQHFGDGTRLSIL.

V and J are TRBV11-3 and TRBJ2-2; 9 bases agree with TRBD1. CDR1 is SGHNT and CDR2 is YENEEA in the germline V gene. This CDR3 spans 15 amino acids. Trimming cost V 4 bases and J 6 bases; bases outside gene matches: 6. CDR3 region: CASSSQGAPAGELFF. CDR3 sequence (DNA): TGTGCCAGCAGCTCACAGGGGGCGCCGGCCGGGGAGCTGTTTTTT. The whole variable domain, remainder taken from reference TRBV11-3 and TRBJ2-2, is EAGVVQSPRYKIIEKKQPVAFWCNPISGHNTLYWYLQNLGQGPELLIRYENEEAVDDSQLPKDRFSAERLKGVDSTLKIQPAELGDSAVYLCASSSQGAPAGELFFGEGSRLTVL.

The CDR3 DNA is TGTGCCAGCTCAGTCGTGGGGCAGAGCAATCAGCCCCAGCATTTT. It codes for CASSVVGQSNQPQHF. The V gene is TRBV18, the J gene TRBJ1-5; TRBD1 is a possible D gene (5 bases). The germline gives CDR1 KGHSH, CDR2 LQKENI. Trimming shortened V by 5 bases and J by 1 base, and 12 bases separated the two germline ends. CDR3 length: 15 residues.